Given below is one T cell receptor (beta chain) in context. Its antigen is unknown. TCRdb processed the 5' RACE reads anew with MiXCR; each CDR3 protein has one entry. The sample shows around 340,000 distinct CDR3 sequences, 20% of them seen only once. Germline V gene sequence: CDR1 PRHDT, CDR2 FYEKMQ (reference sequence). The CDR3 loop spans 14 amino acids. V was pared by 5 bases and J by 3 bases, with 5 bases of the junction left unmatched. This sample was taken from a study of CD8 T cells in ankylosing spondylitis. Study-wide findings and caveats: Seemingly characteristic of ankylosing spondylitis blood was a TCR beta motif consisting of about 8 highly homologous variants.

The sequence was collected from a male donor with ankylosing spondylitis or in good health (not recorded which). The chain links TRBV13 to TRBJ2-7; TRBD1 matches 9 bases. Sequencing input: blood, either unsorted or a sorted T cell fraction (not recorded which). CDR3 in DNA: TGTGCCAGCAGCCAGGGACAGGGTGACTACGAGCAGTACTTC. The encoded protein is CASSQGQGDYEQYF.